Sequencing of this T cell receptor beta chain was carried out in a study of OX40 agonist ivuxolimab in advanced cancers. Whole-study findings and limits: Averaging showed that CD8+ T cells had more expanded clones than CD4+ did. At 0.1 to 3.0 mg/kg, CD4+ and CD8+ blood T cells expanded clonally by week 6. Some nonresponders likewise displayed low normalized T-cell clonal expansion. Expanded peripheral T cells had an undetermined antigen specificity.

Assay: immunoSEQ multiplex PCR; the TCRdb copy retains only in-frame clones and omits some. The sample holds more than 50,000 clones, roughly 83% seen once. Germline CDR1 reads LNHDA; CDR2 reads SQIVND (reference sequence). The ends lost 6 bases at V and 4 bases at J; junction bases unmatched: 10. The CDR3 is 18 amino acids. In the case of this clone: The antigen is undetermined.

The source material was CD4+ or CD8+ T cells sorted from blood, sampled in a trial of the OX40 agonist ivuxolimab. This sequence was found in an adult with an advanced solid tumor such as melanoma, head and neck, liver or kidney cancer. The chain links TRBV19 to TRBJ2-1; 15 bases are shared with TRBD2. The CDR3 DNA reads as TGTGCCAGTAGCCCGGGACTAGCGGGAGGAGGCAAATACAATGAGCAGTTCTTC. It codes for CASSPGLAGGGKYNEQFF.